The 27 T cell receptor beta chains reported below all come from one sample, sequenced in a study of tumor and adjacent non-tumor tissue in lung cancer. The library came from three nested PCR rounds adapted from ARM-PCR protocols. Each CDR3 protein is one row after TCRdb ran MiXCR on the multiplex PCR reads. The table has some 80,000 distinct CDR3 sequences, approximately 81% seen once. RNA was extracted from bulk tissue without any cell sorting. Distant lung tissue was collected more than 3 cm away from the tumor edge. The sequenced sample was distant non-tumor lung tissue. The source of these receptors is a man in his 60s with non-small cell lung cancer.

The chain uses TRBV6-2 or TRBV6-3 and TRBJ1-2; no firm D call. Germline V gene sequence: CDR1 MNHEY, CDR2 SVGEGT. V was pared by 5 bases and J by 5 bases, with 12 bases between. This CDR3 region has 13 residues. The CDR3 bases are TGTGCCAGCAGTAACCAAGCTGATTATGGCTACACCTTC. Amino acids: CASSNQADYGYTF.

On this clonotype: This may stem from a read error, because a much larger clone lies one nucleotide away. The V gene is TRBV12-3 or TRBV12-4, the J gene TRBJ1-3, with D possibly being TRBD1 (6 bases). CDR3 length: 15 residues. Written as DNA, the CDR3 is TGTGTCAGCAGTGACCTGGACAGATCTGGAAACACCATATATTTT. Translating gives CVSSDLDRSGNTIYF.

This clonotype is medium-sized by share. This chain joins TRBV5-4 and TRBJ2-6; no firm D call. The CDR3 sequence is 18 residues long. The germline CDR1 and CDR2 sequences are SGHNT and YYREEE (reference sequence). V was cut by 0 bases and J by 0 bases, with 13 bases left in between. This CDR3 is CASSLGSSSPSGANVLTF. In DNA form, the CDR3 reads TGTGCCAGCAGCTTGGGTTCCAGCTCCCCCTCTGGGGCCAACGTCCTGACTTTC.

Remarks on this clonotype: This may arise from a read error, as a much more abundant clone is one base away. This sequence joins TRBV12-3 or TRBV12-4 and TRBJ1-1; D gene unclear. The V gene lost 6 bases and the J gene lost 0 bases, with 8 bases spanning the gap. The CDR3 covers 13 residues. The CDR3 loop reads CASSRHLNTEAFF. The CDR3 DNA sequence: TGTGCCAGCAGCAGACATTTGAACACTGAAGCTTTCTTT.

V gene TRBV12-3 or TRBV12-4 combines with J gene TRBJ1-1, with TRBD1 matching over 7 bases. This CDR3 contains 14 residues. J lost 1 base, V lost 6 bases, and 5 bases had no gene match. The CDR3 sequence: CASRGGQRNTEAFF. The DNA for the CDR3 is TGTGCCAGCAGGGGGGGACAGAGGAACACTGAAGCTTTCTTT.

As to this clonotype: The germline gene is not matched at one end of the junction; a read error may be the cause. The chain carries TRBV11-1 and TRBJ2-7; a weak D match, TRBD2 (5 bases). Looked up from germline, CDR1 is SGHAT and CDR2 is FQDESV (reference sequence). This CDR3 is 16 amino acids long. CDR3 nucleotides: TGTTCCAGCAGCTTAGCGATTCCTGACAACTCCTACGAGCAGTACTTC. This translates into CSSSLAIPDNSYEQYF.

Points on this clonotype: One junction end does not reproduce the germline sequence, and a read error may be involved. The rearrangement joins TRBV20-1 to TRBJ1-1, with 7 bases that match TRBD1. The length of the CDR3 is 13 residues. The germline V gene encodes CDR1 DFQATT and CDR2 SNEGSKA (reference sequence). The CDR3 sequence: CSTYRGPGTEAVF. The CDR3 DNA is TGCAGTACCTATAGGGGGCCAGGCACTGAAGCTGTCTTT.

On this clonotype: In this CDR3 the conserved last residue, phenylalanine or tryptophan, is missing, so a read error is likely. The rearrangement joins TRBV11-2 to TRBJ2-1; TRBD2 is a possible D gene (6 bases). V was cut by 3 bases and J by 1 base, with 10 bases left in between. The CDR3 extends over 15 amino acids. Germline V gene lookup returns CDR1 SGHAT and CDR2 FQNNGV. The CDR3 sequence is CASSFTGRSYNEQFL. CDR3 bases: TGTGCCAGCAGCTTCACTGGGAGGTCCTACAATGAGCAGTTCCTC.

Comments on this clonotype: A much larger clone lies one base from this, so it may be a read error. The chain uses TRBV10-2 and TRBJ2-1, with D perhaps being TRBD1 or TRBD2 (5 bases each). Looked up from germline, CDR1 is WSHSY and CDR2 is SAAADI. Trimming took off 8 bases at V and 9 bases at J, with 17 bases between the two ends. This CDR3 comprises 13 residues. The CDR3 region has the DNA TGCGCCAGCTGGGAGACTGGCCAGGGTGAGCAGTTCTTC. It yields the protein CASWETGQGEQFF.

The sample holds many counts of this clonotype. V is TRBV6-5 and J is TRBJ2-7; D call uncertain. V was cut by 0 bases and J by 3 bases, with 9 bases left in between. The V gene's germline CDR1 is MNHEY and CDR2 SVGAGI. The CDR3 is 14 amino acids. The CDR3 sequence: CASSYSGRSYEQYF. CDR3 DNA sequence: TGTGCCAGCAGTTACTCAGGACGGAGCTACGAGCAGTACTTC.

V is TRBV6-4 and J is TRBJ2-2; D may be TRBD2 (5 bases). The germline CDR1 and CDR2 sequences are MRHNA and SNTAGT. Trimming removed 3 bases from V and 12 bases from J, with 23 bases in between. This CDR3 is 16 amino acids long. The CDR3 here is CASSEVGRENTEKLFF. The DNA for the CDR3 is TGTGCCAGCAGTGAAGTGGGAAGGGAGAACACCGAGAAGCTGTTTTTT.

About this clonotype: The junction does not match germline at one end; this may be a read error. The chain is built from TRBV9 and TRBJ1-2; TRBD1 might be the D (5 bases). Germline assignment: CDR1 SGDLS and CDR2 YYNGEE. CDR3 size: 17 residues. In nucleotides, the CDR3 is TGTGGCAGCAGCCCGTGGGGCGGAGGAGCTCGGGGCTATGGCTACACCTTC. This translates into CGSSPWGGGARGYGYTF.

The sample holds many counts of this clonotype. The chain links TRBV12-3 or TRBV12-4 to TRBJ2-2, with D possibly being TRBD1 (5 bases). Trimming took 2 bases from V and 5 from J, leaving 15 bases between them. This CDR3 region has 16 residues. CDR3 DNA: TGTGCCAGCAGTTTAAGGGCAGGGCCTAGAACCGGGGAGCTGTTTTTT. Translation gives CASSLRAGPRTGELFF.

The chain recombines TRBV11-3 with TRBJ2-2; 9 bases match TRBD2. Germline V CDR1 and CDR2: SGHNT, YENEEA. The CDR3 sequence is 18 residues long. V lost 7 bases and J lost 16; bases outside the gene matches: 28. CDR3 DNA: TGTGCCAGCACCTCTCGGGGAGCGGGAGGATACAGAGCCGGGGGGCGGTTTTTT. Translated: CASTSRGAGGYRAGGRFF.

Concerning this clonotype: The CDR3 does not end in the conserved phenylalanine or tryptophan, so this is likely a read error. This chain uses TRBV11-3 with TRBJ2-5; maybe TRBD2 (5 bases). The germline CDR1 and CDR2 sequences are SGHNT and YENEEA. V dropped 4 bases and J dropped 3 bases, with 9 bases sitting between them. This CDR3 spans 13 amino acids. This CDR3 reads CASSYIGEETQYI. In DNA, the CDR3 is TGTGCCAGCAGCTATATCGGGGAAGAGACCCAGTACATC.

With respect to this clonotype: This CDR3 fails to terminate in the conserved phenylalanine or tryptophan, so it likely reflects a read error. This chain joins TRBV20-1 and TRBJ2-2, with D uncertain. This CDR3 comprises 14 residues. Germline V CDR1 and CDR2: DFQATT, SNEGSKA (reference sequence). CDR3 loop: CSASQERNTRELFI. CDR3 sequence (DNA): TGCAGTGCTTCCCAGGAAAGGAACACCAGGGAGCTGTTTATT.

This clonotype was counted only a few times. A much larger clonotype is one base distant, so this may be a read error. The rearrangement links TRBV6-6 to TRBJ1-1, with 7 bases lining up with TRBD1. This CDR3 region has 15 residues. Unmatched junction bases numbered 7, after V lost 5 bases and J lost 1 base. CDR1 and CDR2 (germline): MNHNY, SVGAGI (reference sequence). The DNA of the CDR3 is TGTGCCAGCAGTCCCGGGACAGAGTGGAACACTGAAGCTTTCTTT. Protein: CASSPGTEWNTEAFF.

The V gene is TRBV20-1, the J gene TRBJ1-2, with D unresolved. The length of the CDR3 is 15 residues. Trimming shortened V by 3 bases and J by 1 base, and 15 bases separated the two germline ends. Germline CDR1 is DFQATT and CDR2 is SNEGSKA (reference sequence). The CDR3 is CSASGSTTYNYGYTF. The CDR3 DNA is TGCAGTGCTAGTGGCTCGACAACCTATAACTATGGCTACACCTTC.

As for this clonotype: The junction does not match germline at one end; this may be a read error. V usage is TRBV20-1 and J usage is TRBJ1-4; possible D gene TRBD1, 6 bases. The CDR3 is made up of 11 amino acids. Germline CDR1 and CDR2: DFQATT and SNEGSKA (reference sequence). The CDR3 DNA reads as TGCAGTGCTACAGGGGCGAGGGAGTTGGTTTTT. Translation: CSATGARELVF.

A word on this clonotype: A much larger clone is a single base away; this may be a read error. The rearrangement uses TRBV10-3 and TRBJ2-7; D gene unclear. Germline CDR1 reads ENHRY; CDR2 reads SYGVKD. The CDR3 runs 12 residues. CDR3 amino acids: CAISDPNRELYF. The CDR3 DNA is TGTGCCATCAGTGACCCGAATCGCGAGCTGTACTTC.

A note on this clonotype: The germline gene is not matched at one end of the junction; a read error may be the cause. V is TRBV11-2 and J is TRBJ1-6; D possibly corresponds to TRBD1 (6 bases). The CDR3 extends over 15 amino acids. Germline V gene data show CDR1 as SGHAT and CDR2 as FQNNGV. The CDR3 region has the DNA TGTGCCAGCAGCTTAGGAGGGGACAATAAGTCACCCCACGACTTT. The encoded protein is CASSLGGDNKSPHDF.

As for this clonotype: A read error is possible here, since a much larger clone lies one base away. The chain couples TRBV12-3 or TRBV12-4 to TRBJ1-1; 8 positions agree with TRBD1. The V gene end was trimmed by 9 bases and the J gene end by 5 bases; junction bases not matched to a gene: 8. This CDR3 has 13 residues. CDR3 coding DNA: TGTGCCAGGCGCGCTCAGGGGGCTACTGAAGCTTTCTTT. This gives the protein CARRAQGATEAFF.

As concerns this clonotype: Compared with germline, one end of the junction differs, possibly owing to a read error. The chain joins TRBV4-3 to TRBJ2-3, with D tentatively TRBD2 (6 bases). The CDR3 spans 16 residues. The germline V gene has CDR1 LGHNA and CDR2 YSLEER. The CDR3 loop is CASIQDRAGTTGTQYF. As DNA, the CDR3 is TGCGCCAGCATCCAAGATAGAGCGGGCACCACAGGTACGCAGTATTTC.

The V and J genes are TRBV11-2 and TRBJ2-3; D might be TRBD1 or TRBD2, each matching 6 bases. The CDR3 has 16 residues. The V and J ends lost 10 bases and 1 base respectively, with 21 bases between them. In germline, CDR1 is SGHAT, CDR2 FQNNGV. In DNA form, the CDR3 reads TGTGCCATCAACTTGGGGGCGGGGCCATGCACAGATACGCAGTATTTT. Translated: CAINLGAGPCTDTQYF.

This clonotype was detected ten times or more. This rearrangement joins TRBV4-3 to TRBJ1-2; 7 nucleotides align to TRBD1. This CDR3 contains 17 residues. Germline V gives CDR1 LGHNA, CDR2 YSLEER. V was clipped by 0 bases and J by 1 base; unmatched bases: 8. Here the CDR3 reads CASSQDLPGTDNYGYTF. In DNA, the CDR3 is TGCGCCAGCAGCCAAGATCTCCCTGGGACAGATAACTATGGCTACACCTTC.

As regards this clonotype: The missing conserved phenylalanine or tryptophan at the end of this CDR3 makes a read error likely. The chain is built from TRBV4-3 and TRBJ2-6, with no clear D. This CDR3 is 16 amino acids long. Germline lookup yields CDR1 LGHNA and CDR2 YSLEER. V lost 0 bases, J lost 3 bases, and 9 bases lay in between. Written as DNA, the CDR3 is TGCGCCAGCAGCCAAGAGGCGATGTATGGGGCCAACGTCCTGACTTAC. Protein product: CASSQEAMYGANVLTY.

Comment on this clonotype: Without the conserved terminal phenylalanine or tryptophan, this CDR3 likely stems from a read error. The gene calls are TRBV5-6 and TRBJ2-1, with 7 bases fitting TRBD2. This CDR3 is built from 14 residues. Germline values: CDR1 SGHDT, CDR2 YYEEEE. The CDR3 coding sequence is TGTGTCAGCACCCCTCTTCGACTAGCCCATGGGCAGTTCTCC. Residues: CVSTPLRLAHGQFS.